One and the same sample provided the 7 T cell receptor beta chains below, sequenced in a study of cytomegalovirus exposure and HLA in healthy donors (dated 2017 in TCRdb). Library method: the immunoSEQ multiplex PCR assay. For the multiplex PCR, a mixture combining 60 forward primers for TCR Vbeta segments and 13 reverse primers for TCR Jbeta segments was used. Not all clones reach the TCRdb copy of this immuneACCESS table, which keeps in-frame sequences only. Checked studies attribute under half of the gap to unresolved V genes and leave the rest unexplained. The sample data list roughly 68,000 clones, and roughly 80% of these were observed just once. The ten largest clones capture about 4.8% of the sample. Sequenced input: PBMCs. The source of these receptors is a male donor in good health and CMV-seropositive.

The V and J genes are TRBV27 and TRBJ1-6, with D tentatively TRBD1 (6 bases). The V gene's germline CDR1 is MNHEY and CDR2 SMNVEV (reference sequence). CDR3 size: 13 residues. The ends were cut back, 6 bases at V and 11 bases at J, with 14 bases in the middle. The CDR3 loop is CASSQQGRAPLHF. The CDR3 nucleotides read TGTGCCAGCAGCCAACAGGGCCGGGCACCCCTCCACTTT.

The chain employs TRBV15 and TRBJ1-2; weak D call: TRBD1 (5 bases). The germline V and J ends were trimmed by 1 base and 5 bases, with 11 bases remaining between them. CDR1 is LNHNV, CDR2 YYDKDF, per germline (reference sequence). This CDR3 has 14 amino acids. The CDR3 reads CATSRGTFIYGYTF. The CDR3 DNA follows: TGTGCCACCAGCAGAGGGACATTTATTTATGGCTACACCTTC.

This clone was picked up a small number of times. This CDR3 is also generated by other DNA sequences in the sample. The rearrangement joins TRBV5-1 to TRBJ2-7; D may be TRBD1 (5 bases). The CDR3 spans 14 residues. From germline, CDR1 is SGHRS and CDR2 YFSETQ. V lost 4 bases to trimming and J lost 2 bases, with 13 bases between them. This chain's CDR3 is CASSGQGPTYEQYF. For the CDR3, the DNA is TGCGCCAGCAGCGGGCAGGGTCCTACCTACGAGCAGTACTTC.

The V and J genes are TRBV7-9 and TRBJ2-5; 8 nucleotides align to TRBD1. The DNA end lines up better with TRBJ2-7; the J call may be wrong. The CDR3 is made up of 14 amino acids. Germline CDR1 SEHNR, CDR2 FQNEAQ (reference sequence). The CDR3 loop reads CASRPGGSSLEQYF. The CDR3 DNA reads TGTGCCAGCAGACCAGGGGGCTCCTCTCTCGAGCAGTACTTC.

The chain combines TRBV11-2 with TRBJ1-4; D not resolved. V gave up 3 bases and J gave up 0 bases, with 8 bases separating them. CDR1 and CDR2 from the germline V gene are SGHAT and FQNNGV. The CDR3 length is 15 residues. The CDR3 region is CASSFLAATNEKLFF. The CDR3 coding sequence is TGTGCCAGCAGCTTCCTCGCAGCAACTAATGAAAAACTGTTTTTT.

Only a few counts were recorded for this clone. The CDR3 bases are TGCGCCAGCAGCCAAGATACAGACAGGGGGGAAACTAACTCTGGAAACACCATATATTTT. Its protein product is CASSQDTDRGETNSGNTIYF. The V and J genes are TRBV4-3 and TRBJ1-3; TRBD1 matches 9 bases. This CDR3 has 20 amino acids. Germline CDR1 is LGHNA and CDR2 is YSLEER. Trimming removed 0 bases from V and 0 bases from J; junction bases left unmatched: 12.

The J gene is TRBJ2-3, the V gene TRBV27; 8 bases fit TRBD2. The CDR3 sequence is 16 residues long. The V and J ends lost 8 bases and 0 bases, in that order; junction bases with no gene match: 10. CDR1 MNHEY and CDR2 SMNVEV come from the germline V gene (reference sequence). The CDR3 sequence is CASAFRSGGSTDTQYF. As DNA, the CDR3 is TGTGCCAGCGCCTTCCGAAGCGGGGGTAGCACAGATACGCAGTATTTT.